Shown below are 28 T cell receptor beta chains from a single sample sequenced in a study of spatial heterogeneity in lung cancer. Via MiXCR, TCRdb re-called the 5' RACE reads, giving one row per CDR3 protein. The sample has around 100,000 distinct CDR3 sequences; approximately 11% are singletons. Time point defined: blood at routine non-recurrence follow-up after resection. Specimen: PBMCs, collected at follow-up. These receptor sequences come from a female donor with early-stage non-small cell lung cancer.

The J gene is TRBJ2-3, the V gene TRBV5-4; 12 bases are a match to TRBD2. CDR3 length: 16 amino acids. The V gene's germline CDR1 is SGHNT and CDR2 YYREEE (reference sequence). Losses at the gene ends were 4 bases for V and 5 bases for J; bases not matched to a gene: 8. This CDR3 is CASSTTSGRMIDTQYF. The DNA of the CDR3 is TGTGCCAGCAGCACTACTAGCGGGAGGATGATAGATACGCAGTATTTT.

The chain uses TRBV9 and TRBJ2-7, with D possibly matching TRBD2 (5 bases). Germline CDR1 reads SGDLS; CDR2 reads YYNGEE. The V end lost 6 bases, the J end lost 0 bases, and 13 bases lay between the germline ends. This CDR3 has 14 residues. The CDR3 loop is CASTEESGSYEQYF. CDR3 nucleotide sequence: TGTGCCAGCACCGAGGAGAGCGGCTCCTACGAGCAGTACTTC.

The V and J genes are TRBV5-1 and TRBJ1-3, with no clear D. V was trimmed by 0 bases and J by 4 bases, leaving 14 bases between them. This CDR3 region has 16 residues. Per the germline V gene, CDR1 is SGHRS and CDR2 is YFSETQ. DNA for the CDR3: TGCGCCAGCAGCTTGGTAGGGTTCGCCGTAGGAAACACCATATATTTT. Protein product: CASSLVGFAVGNTIYF.

This chain connects TRBV24-1 to TRBJ2-4, with TRBD1 as a possible D gene (6 bases). The CDR3 is made up of 15 amino acids. CDR1 KGHDR and CDR2 SFDVKD come from the germline V gene. Trimming removed 3 bases from V and 3 bases from J, with 11 bases in between. In DNA, the CDR3 is TGTGCCACCAGTGATCGACAGACAGGCAAAAACATTCAGTACTTC. It specifies CATSDRQTGKNIQYF.

This clonotype was observed many times. The rearrangement joins TRBV24-1 to TRBJ2-1, with TRBD1 matching over 7 bases. CDR3 length: 13 amino acids. Per the germline V gene, CDR1 is KGHDR and CDR2 is SFDVKD. V shed 5 bases and J 8 bases; nucleotides not matched to a gene: 5. The CDR3 is CATSVQGRHEQFF. The CDR3 DNA is TGTGCCACCAGTGTACAGGGGCGACATGAGCAGTTCTTC.

The sample holds a few counts of this clonotype. The chain is built from TRBV29-1 and TRBJ2-2; perhaps TRBD2 as D (6 bases). The CDR3 length is 13 residues. From germline, CDR1 is SQVTM and CDR2 ANQGSEA. V gave up 6 bases and J gave up 0 bases, with 8 bases separating them. The CDR3, as DNA: TGCAGCGTGTCGGGAGCGAACACCGGGGAGCTGTTTTTT. Protein: CSVSGANTGELFF.

There are many counts of this clonotype. V gene TRBV6-2 or TRBV6-3 combines with J gene TRBJ1-5; no clear D. Germline CDR1 is MNHEY and CDR2 is SVGEGT. The CDR3 consists of 14 residues. V was trimmed by 2 bases and J by 3 bases, leaving 8 bases between them. The CDR3 bases are TGTGCCAGCAGTTACGGCAGGCTCAATCAGCCCCAGCATTTT. Translating it yields CASSYGRLNQPQHF.

This clonotype was observed a few times. The chain links TRBV5-4 to TRBJ2-1, with a tentative D call TRBD2 (6 bases). Trimming left V 4 bases short and J 0 bases short, with 14 bases between. Germline V gene lookup returns CDR1 SGHNT and CDR2 YYREEE (reference sequence). The CDR3 runs to 16 residues. Here the CDR3 DNA reads TGTGCCAGCAGCCCGGGACTCCCTAGCTCCTACAATGAGCAGTTCTTC. Amino acid sequence: CASSPGLPSSYNEQFF.

V gene TRBV28 combines with J gene TRBJ2-2, with D possibly matching TRBD2 (6 bases). Deletions cut 2 bases from V and 4 bases from J, with 11 bases between. The CDR3 sequence is 15 residues long. Germline lookup yields CDR1 MDHEN and CDR2 SYDVKM. CDR3 region: CASSLAGLLTGELFF. The CDR3 DNA reads as TGTGCCAGCAGTTTAGCGGGGCTTCTCACCGGGGAGCTGTTTTTT.

This clonotype was found a few times. This chain links TRBV2 with TRBJ2-7, with D hard to call. This CDR3 has 12 residues. Germline assignment: CDR1 SNHLY and CDR2 FYNNEI. V lost 7 bases and J 4 bases, leaving 11 bases between the germline ends. CDR3 nucleotide sequence: TGTGCCAGCAAAAGGATCGGGTACGAGCAGTACTTC. Residues: CASKRIGYEQYF. The whole variable domain, remainder taken from reference TRBV2 and TRBJ2-7, is EPEVTQTPSHQVTQMGQEVILRCVPISNHLYFYWYRQILGQKVEFLVSFYNNEISEKSEIFDDQFSVERPDGSNFTLKIRSTKLEDSAMYFCASKRIGYEQYFGPGTRLTVT.

A few counts support this clonotype. The chain recombines TRBV5-5 with TRBJ1-1; D possibly corresponds to TRBD1 (5 bases). This CDR3 spans 15 amino acids. Looked up from germline, CDR1 is SGHKS and CDR2 is YYEKEE (reference sequence). The germline V and J ends were trimmed by 1 base and 3 bases, with 13 bases remaining between them. The CDR3 reads CASSLPGTLDTEAFF. CDR3 nucleotides: TGTGCCAGCAGCTTGCCCGGGACTCTCGACACTGAAGCTTTCTTT. Filled out from reference TRBV5-5 and TRBJ1-1, the complete variable domain reads DAGVTQSPTHLIKTRGQQVTLRCSPISGHKSVSWYQQVLGQGPQFIFQYYEKEERGRGNFPDRFSARQFPNYSSELNVNALLLGDSALYLCASSLPGTLDTEAFFGQGTRLTVV.

This clonotype was counted many times. This chain joins TRBV20-1 and TRBJ2-7; D is uncertain. This CDR3 is built from 14 residues. Trimming stripped 5 bases from V and 0 bases from J, with 14 bases between. Germline CDR1 DFQATT, CDR2 SNEGSKA (reference sequence). CDR3 protein: CSAGDLRSSYEQYF. In DNA form, the CDR3 reads TGCAGTGCTGGGGATCTTCGGAGCTCCTACGAGCAGTACTTC.

V usage is TRBV12-3 or TRBV12-4 and J usage is TRBJ2-1; 14 bases fit TRBD2. J lost 4 bases, V lost 4 bases, and 6 bases had no gene match. CDR3 length: 17 amino acids. The CDR3 DNA reads TGTGCCAGCAGTTCACCGGGACTAGCGGGAGTGTACAATGAGCAGTTCTTC. Protein: CASSSPGLAGVYNEQFF.

As regards this clonotype: This may be a read error, as it is one base from a much larger clone. The missing conserved phenylalanine or tryptophan at the end of this CDR3 makes a read error likely. The CDR3 DNA follows: TGTGCCAGCAGCAGACAGAGGGGCACCTACGAGCAGTACATC. As protein: CASSRQRGTYEQYI. The chain joins TRBV27 to TRBJ2-7; D possibly uses TRBD1 or TRBD2 (5 bases each). The CDR3 contains 14 residues. Trimming cost V 6 bases and J 2 bases, with 14 bases left between them. CDR1 MNHEY and CDR2 SMNVEV come from the germline V gene (reference sequence).

This clonotype was detected many times. This chain uses TRBV6-5 with TRBJ1-1; tentatively, D is TRBD1 (5 bases). Between the trimmed V and J ends, which lost 0 bases and 1 base, there was a span of 9 bases. From germline, CDR1 is MNHEY and CDR2 SVGAGI. This CDR3 is built from 15 residues. The CDR3 region is CASSYSTERNTEAFF. DNA for the CDR3: TGTGCCAGCAGTTACTCGACAGAACGGAACACTGAAGCTTTCTTT.

This clonotype showed up just a few times. The chain joins TRBV7-2 to TRBJ1-2; D is unclear. The CDR3 consists of 14 residues. In germline, CDR1 is SGHTA, CDR2 FQGNSA. Trimming took off 5 bases at V and 3 bases at J, with 13 bases between the two ends. The CDR3 region has the DNA TGTGCCAGCAGCGCCTCCTTGGGGTACTATGGCTACACCTTC. Its protein product is CASSASLGYYGYTF.

This clonotype was seen only a few times. This sequence joins TRBV5-1 and TRBJ1-5, with a tentative D call TRBD1 (6 bases). V was shortened by 5 bases and J by 6 bases, with 15 bases between the two germline ends. Per germline, CDR1 SGHRS and CDR2 YFSETQ. The CDR3 is made up of 14 amino acids. As DNA, the CDR3 is TGCGCCAGCAGTCAGGATACAGGGACTCAGCCCCAGCATTTT. Amino acid sequence: CASSQDTGTQPQHF.

The chain joins TRBV30 to TRBJ2-1, with unresolved D. The CDR3 spans 12 residues. From germline, CDR1 is GTSNPN and CDR2 SVGIG (reference sequence). Trimming removed 1 base at V and 3 bases at J, with 4 bases between. DNA for the CDR3: TGTGCCTGGAGTGGACTCTACAATGAGCAGTTCTTC. The encoded protein is CAWSGLYNEQFF.

This clonotype was seen a few times. V usage is TRBV28 and J usage is TRBJ2-7, with no clear D. V was trimmed by 5 bases and J by 5 bases, leaving 16 bases between them. The CDR3 extends over 14 amino acids. CDR1 is MDHEN, CDR2 SYDVKM, per germline. CDR3 residues: CASSPWYGFHEQYF. As DNA, the CDR3 is TGTGCCAGCAGTCCTTGGTACGGGTTCCACGAGCAGTACTTC. Together with reference TRBV28 and TRBJ2-7, the CDR3 gives the full variable domain: DVKVTQSSRYLVKRTGEKVFLECVQDMDHENMFWYRQDPGLGLRLIYFSYDVKMKEKGDIPEGYSVSREKKERFSLILESASTNQTSMYLCASSPWYGFHEQYFGPGTRLTVT.

This clonotype has a handful of counts. This sequence joins TRBV6-5 and TRBJ2-5; tentatively, D is TRBD2 (5 bases). This CDR3 region has 13 residues. Trimming stripped 5 bases from V and 5 bases from J, with 12 bases between. Per the germline V gene, CDR1 is MNHEY and CDR2 is SVGAGI. The CDR3 nucleotides read TGTGCCAGCAGTCGAACTAGTACGGAGACCCAGTACTTC. Its translation is CASSRTSTETQYF.

This chain links TRBV7-9 with TRBJ1-3; 10 nucleotides match TRBD1. With V trimmed by 4 bases and J by 6 bases, 9 bases remained unmatched. CDR3 size: 16 residues. Germline V gene sequence: CDR1 SEHNR, CDR2 FQNEAQ (reference sequence). CDR3 protein: CASSSPRDRGLNTIYF. The CDR3 DNA reads TGTGCCAGCAGCTCCCCCCGGGACAGGGGTTTAAACACCATATATTTT.

This clonotype was observed a few times. The genes are TRBV11-1 and TRBJ2-7, with D perhaps TRBD1 or TRBD2 (5 bases each). Trimming took 5 bases from V and 0 from J, leaving 23 bases between them. CDR3 length: 18 amino acids. CDR1 is SGHAT and CDR2 is FQDESV in the germline V gene (reference sequence). The CDR3 DNA reads TGTGCCAGCAGCAATAGGCCGGGACCATCATACATCTCCTACGAGCAGTACTTC. Its translation: CASSNRPGPSYISYEQYF.

The chain carries TRBV6-2 or TRBV6-3 and TRBJ2-1; maybe TRBD1 (6 bases). CDR1 is MNHEY and CDR2 is SVGEGT in the germline V gene. V lost 6 bases to trimming and J lost 5 bases, with 14 bases between them. The CDR3 totals 14 residues. The CDR3 here is CASSNDRNDNEQFF. CDR3 nucleotide sequence: TGTGCCAGCAGCAACGACAGGAACGACAATGAGCAGTTCTTC.

Ten or more counts support this clonotype. The chain links TRBV15 to TRBJ2-1; 10 positions match TRBD2. The germline V gene encodes CDR1 LNHNV and CDR2 YYDKDF (reference sequence). V was clipped by 1 base and J by 9 bases; unmatched bases: 9. The CDR3 length is 16 residues. Here the CDR3 reads CATSRGKREGRFEQFF. The DNA for the CDR3 is TGTGCCACCAGCAGAGGAAAGCGGGAGGGCCGTTTTGAGCAGTTCTTC.

The V call is TRBV20-1, the J call TRBJ2-7; D ambiguous. Germline V gene lookup returns CDR1 DFQATT and CDR2 SNEGSKA (reference sequence). CDR3 length: 10 residues. With 3 bases removed from V and 10 bases from J, the gap between germline ends came to 10 bases. The DNA for the CDR3 is TGCAGTGCTAGTTCTCGGATTCAGTACTTC. Translated: CSASSRIQYF.

The V gene is TRBV10-3, the J gene TRBJ1-4; the D gene is possibly TRBD1 (5 bases). The ends were cut back, 1 base at V and 2 bases at J, with 11 bases in the middle. Germline loops: CDR1 ENHRY, CDR2 SYGVKD. This CDR3 comprises 16 residues. This CDR3 is CAISEWGGTTNEKLFF. DNA of the CDR3: TGTGCCATCAGTGAGTGGGGGGGGACGACTAATGAAAAACTGTTTTTT.

This clonotype was counted only a few times. This chain connects TRBV11-1 to TRBJ2-7, with TRBD2 identical over 8 bases. V shed 1 base, J shed 4 bases, and the junction held 3 bases outside the gene matches. This CDR3 region has 14 residues. CDR1 and CDR2 from the germline V gene are SGHAT and FQDESV (reference sequence). The CDR3 coding sequence is TGTGCCAGCAGCTTAGGGAGCGGGAGATACGAGCAGTACTTC. This encodes CASSLGSGRYEQYF.

This clonotype was detected only a few times. The rearrangement links TRBV7-9 to TRBJ2-5; D assignment may be TRBD1 or TRBD2 (5 bases each). This CDR3 is built from 14 residues. Germline loops: CDR1 SEHNR, CDR2 FQNEAQ (reference sequence). Trimming left V 5 bases short and J 5 bases short, with 15 bases between. In DNA form, the CDR3 reads TGTGCCAGCAGCCAGGCTGGCAGGGAGGAGACCCAGTACTTC. Translation: CASSQAGREETQYF. The full variable domain, in which reference TRBV7-9 and TRBJ2-5 provide the parts outside the CDR3, is DTGVSQNPRHKITKRGQNVTFRCDPISEHNRLYWYRQTLGQGPEFLTYFQNEAQLEKSRLLSDRFSAERPKGSFSTLEIQRTEQGDSAMYLCASSQAGREETQYFGPGTRLLVL.